The present T cell receptor beta chain was sequenced within a study of blood T cell repertoires in COVID-19. Whole-study context: In each case, the material was cDNA or gDNA derived from T cells, B-cell-depleted T cells, or PBMCs.

In the source study's methods: Amplification with reference gene primers provided the estimates of nucleated cell counts. Data came from immunoSEQ multiplex PCR; TCRdb stores just in-frame clones and leaves some out. The V and J calls and clone size were taken over from that table, and D and trimming were inferred from the DNA. The table lists roughly 80,000 clones, 83% of them singletons. The source of this sequence is a woman older than 75 with acute or convalescent COVID-19. Sequencing used peripheral blood.

The DNA for the CDR3 is TGTGCCAGCAGTTTTGGGGACAGGGTCACCTACGAGCAGTACTTC. The encoded protein is CASSFGDRVTYEQYF. V gene TRBV27 combines with J gene TRBJ2-7, with 9 bases identical to TRBD1. Germline V gene lookup returns CDR1 MNHEY and CDR2 SMNVEV (reference sequence). CDR3 size: 15 residues. V gave up 3 bases and J gave up 2 bases; unmatched junction bases: 5.